This T cell receptor (beta chain) was documented in a study of blood T cells in healthy people across ages. Sample-barcoded 5' priming and a J-beta primer mix drove a second PCR of 7 to 11 cycles. TCRdb processed the 5' RACE reads anew with MiXCR; each CDR3 protein has one entry. The profile shows 1 million or so distinct CDR3 sequences, roughly a quarter of them singletons. Germline CDR1 and CDR2: SGHTA and FQGNSA. The CDR3 has 15 residues. V shed 4 bases, J shed 0 bases, and the junction held 6 bases outside the gene matches. These data were also reused for a study on T cells of mothers and their children. From that report: Samples came from a few healthy Caucasian mothers and their six children.

Material: blood. The TCR comes from a girl aged 2 to 10 in good health. The chain uses TRBV7-2 and TRBJ2-7, with TRBD2 matching over 7 bases. The CDR3 sequence is CASSSHRDYSYEQYF. DNA of the CDR3: TGTGCCAGCAGCTCCCACCGGGACTACTCCTACGAGCAGTACTTC.